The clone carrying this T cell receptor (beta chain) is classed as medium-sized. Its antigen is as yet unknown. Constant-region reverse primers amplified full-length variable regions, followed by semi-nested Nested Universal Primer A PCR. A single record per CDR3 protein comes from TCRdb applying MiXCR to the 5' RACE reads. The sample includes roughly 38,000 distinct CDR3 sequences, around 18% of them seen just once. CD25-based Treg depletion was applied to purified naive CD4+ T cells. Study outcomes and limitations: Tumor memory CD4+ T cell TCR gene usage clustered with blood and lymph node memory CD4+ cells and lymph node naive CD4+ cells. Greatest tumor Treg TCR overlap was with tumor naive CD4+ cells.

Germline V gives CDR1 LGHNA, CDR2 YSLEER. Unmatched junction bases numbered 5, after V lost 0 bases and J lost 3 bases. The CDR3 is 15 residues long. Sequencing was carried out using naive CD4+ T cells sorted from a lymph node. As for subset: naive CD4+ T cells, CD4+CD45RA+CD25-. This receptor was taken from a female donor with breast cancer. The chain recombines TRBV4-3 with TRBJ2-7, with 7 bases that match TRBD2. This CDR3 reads CASSQEGTTFYEQYF. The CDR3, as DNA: TGCGCCAGCAGCCAAGAGGGGACTACTTTCTACGAGCAGTACTTC.